A selection of T cell receptor beta chains follows, all from one sample in a study of somatic mutations in cytotoxic T cells in rheumatoid arthritis. Clones were sequenced by immunoSEQ multiplex PCR, and TCRdb holds only the in-frame ones, with some missing. The sample includes around 23,000 clones, roughly 80% of them seen just once. What was sequenced was CD8+ T cells sorted from blood. Receptor source: an adult with rheumatoid arthritis. Both conserved end residues are part of each CDR3.

V gene	CDR3 protein
TRBV7-9	CASSLGYGMNTEAFF
TRBV7-2	CASSSNPPIRARQPQHF
TRBV13	CASSSQRDQETQYF
TRBV29-1	CSVEPSGGEGYTF
TRBV10-3	CAISDVGGAHNEQFF
TRBV5-1	CASSLVGGPYNEQFF
TRBV6-1	CASSKSQVDEQYF
TRBV21-1	CASSKVSYTSPLHF
TRBV7-9	CASSLSSGGPGGETQYF
TRBV19	CASSLTGNPLYGYTF
TRBV5-5	CASSLSWGGKGSPLHF
TRBV7-9	CASSLTVSEQYF
TRBV5-6	CASSFSYPTGELFF
TRBV19	CASSMSGPADTQYF
TRBV5-6	CASSLWEGPYGYTF
TRBV11-2	CASSSPGTGPGNGYTF
TRBV27	CASRAGGPHNEQFF
TRBV7-2	CASGAYPGQGLTNYGYTF
TRBV7-2	CASSYGGGRNDYNEQFF
TRBV2	CASSEVAGFTNEKLFF
TRBV6-5	CASSTPGQENTEAFF
TRBV7-9	CASSQNGQGIQETQYF
TRBV5-6	CASSFGGAGETQYF
TRBV9	CASSVRGLTTDTQYF
TRBV10-2	CASSESRDNSYGYTF
TRBV28	CASSSGGGGAHSPLHF
TRBV7-2	CASSLSGVGGYTF
TRBV28	CASSLPTGLYGYTF
TRBV7-8	CASSLVFLTSGTNEQFF
TRBV7-9	CASSYQGKGNTIYF
TRBV18	CASSDGQTDTQYF
TRBV11-2	CASSFSSGGQYEQYF
TRBV4-1	CASSAGTGSYNEQFF
TRBV6-6	CASKGTNTEAFF
TRBV7-3	CASSLAGPPNSPLHF
TRBV10-2	CASSESFGGTDTQYF
TRBV28	CASSPRTGVGTYYEQYF
TRBV28	CASSLFHEQYF
TRBV7-8	CASSLEQDSLGQPQHF
TRBV9	CASSGTTLAVGETQYF
TRBV19	CASSPPMGRVKYNEQFF
TRBV4-1	CASSSRRGDTNSGANVLTF
TRBV6-5	CASWDRGNEQFF
TRBV19	CASSMRGASSITEAFF
TRBV7-9	CASSSYRTSGGARWETQYF
TRBV18	CASSPIHRVQETQYF
TRBV5-1	CASSEEFSYEQYF
TRBV29-1	CSVEARGRGYTF